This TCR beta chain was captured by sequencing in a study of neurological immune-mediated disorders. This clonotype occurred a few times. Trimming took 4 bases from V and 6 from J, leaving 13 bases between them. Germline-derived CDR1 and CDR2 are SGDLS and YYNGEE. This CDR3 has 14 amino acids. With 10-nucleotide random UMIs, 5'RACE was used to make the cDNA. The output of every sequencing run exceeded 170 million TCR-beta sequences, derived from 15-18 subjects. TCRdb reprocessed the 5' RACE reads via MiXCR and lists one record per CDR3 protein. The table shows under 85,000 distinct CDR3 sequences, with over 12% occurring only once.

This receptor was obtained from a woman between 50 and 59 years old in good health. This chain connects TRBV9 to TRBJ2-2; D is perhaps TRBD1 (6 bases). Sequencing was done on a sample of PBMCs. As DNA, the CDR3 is TGTGCCAGCAGCCCCAGAGGGACATCCGGGGAGCTGTTTTTT. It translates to CASSPRGTSGELFF.